These T cell receptor beta chains were read from a single sample in a study of OX40 agonist ivuxolimab in advanced cancers. Produced via immunoSEQ multiplex PCR; TCRdb's table is partial and in-frame only. This table holds about 30,000 clones, approximately 91% found once. Sample: CD4+ or CD8+ T cells sorted from blood, taken in a trial of the OX40 agonist ivuxolimab. Receptors were obtained from an adult with an advanced solid tumor such as melanoma, head and neck, liver or kidney cancer. Each CDR3 is given with its conserved first and last residue. The D gene is left open where the match is weak. Clone size is shown for a subset of rows, as once, few, many or a class of expanded clone.

>NA|TRBJ2-2|TRBD2|TRBV11-3
TGTGCCAGCAGCTTGGCGGGAGGCACCGGGGAGCTGTTTTTT
CASSLAGGTGELFF
>NA|TRBJ2-7|NA|TRBV7-2
TGTGCCAGCAGCTTAGTACCGGGGGCGCAAAACGAGCAGTACTTC
CASSLVPGAQNEQYF
>NA|TRBJ1-6|NA|TRBV30
TGTGCCTGGAGTGTGGGCAGAGATAATTCACCCCTCCACTTT
CAWSVGRDNSPLHF
>NA|TRBJ2-5|NA|TRBV5-8
TGTGCCAGCAGCTTGGGGCAGGGCCAAGAGACCCAGTACTTC
CASSLGQGQETQYF
>NA|TRBJ2-7|TRBD2|TRBV19
TGTGCCAGTAGTAACCTCAATAGCGGGGGCCCCTCCTACGAGCAGTACTTC
CASSNLNSGGPSYEQYF
>few|TRBJ1-2|NA|TRBV7-9
TGTGCCAGCAGCTTAGACGGTTCAGGCTACACCTTC
CASSLDGSGYTF
>NA|TRBJ1-1|NA|TRBV7-2
TGTGCCAGCAGCCGTTCTAAAGCTTTCTTT
CASSRSKAFF
>NA|TRBJ2-7|NA|TRBV7-2
TGTGCCAGCAGCACGCACTCCCCCTCCTACGAGCAGTACTTC
CASSTHSPSYEQYF
>NA|TRBJ2-4|TRBD1|TRBV4-1
TGCGCCAGCAGCTGGGGACAGGGGGGAAAAAACATTCAGTACTTC
CASSWGQGGKNIQYF
>NA|TRBJ2-2|NA|TRBV11-2
TGTGCCAGCAGTTCCGTTAACACCGGGGAGCTGTTTTTT
CASSSVNTGELFF
>NA|TRBJ2-7|NA|TRBV27
TGTGCCAGCAGTTTTTATCTGGGTCTACCTTCCTACGAGCAGTACTTC
CASSFYLGLPSYEQYF